These 25 T cell receptor beta chains were all obtained from the same sample, sequenced in a study of blood T cell repertoires in COVID-19. Libraries were prepared by immunoSEQ multiplex PCR; TCRdb keeps only in-frame clonotypes and omits some of them. The top ten clones hold 4.6% of a sample with roughly 280,000 clones, 70% to 90% of them seen once. Source material: peripheral blood. All receptors derive from a man aged 55 to 70 who had recovered from COVID-19.

This rearrangement joins TRBV5-1 to TRBJ1-3; 7 bases are shared with TRBD1. The ends lost 4 bases at V and 4 bases at J; junction bases unmatched: 5. The CDR3 contains 14 residues. Per germline, CDR1 SGHRS and CDR2 YFSETQ. The CDR3 DNA reads as TGCGCCAGCAGCCGGGACAGCAGGGGAAACACCATATATTTT. It translates to CASSRDSRGNTIYF.

This clone occurred once. This rearrangement joins TRBV5-6 to TRBJ1-1; 7 bases are shared with TRBD1. Trimming at V came to 4 bases and at J to 4 bases, leaving 10 bases not matched to a gene. This CDR3 contains 15 residues. Germline CDR1 SGHDT, CDR2 YYEEEE. The DNA of the CDR3 is TGTGCCAGCAGCCGCGGCGGAGGGGGCTTCACTGAAGCTTTCTTT. Translating it yields CASSRGGGGFTEAFF.

V and J are TRBV5-4 and TRBJ2-1, with TRBD2 as a possible D gene (5 bases). The CDR3 has 13 amino acids. Germline CDR1 reads SGHNT; CDR2 reads YYREEE (reference sequence). The ends were cut back, 1 base at V and 5 bases at J, with 7 bases in the middle. This chain's CDR3 is CASSLRGNNEQFF. The CDR3 DNA follows: TGTGCCAGCAGCTTGCGAGGGAACAATGAGCAGTTCTTC.

V gene TRBV5-4 combines with J gene TRBJ2-1, with 8 bases identical to TRBD2. Trimming at V came to 4 bases and at J to 8 bases, leaving 11 bases not matched to a gene. The CDR3 consists of 15 residues. Germline V CDR1 and CDR2: SGHNT, YYREEE (reference sequence). The CDR3 region has the DNA TGTGCCAGCAGCCGCAGCGGGGGTGGGTTACATGAGCAGTTCTTC. Protein: CASSRSGGGLHEQFF.

The V and J genes are TRBV5-8 and TRBJ2-7; D gene uncertain. The V gene lost 6 bases and the J gene lost 9 bases, with 19 bases spanning the gap. CDR3 length: 13 residues. Germline loops: CDR1 SGHTS, CDR2 YDEGEE. CDR3 protein: CASINAEFKWQYF. The CDR3 DNA reads as TGTGCCAGCATCAACGCCGAGTTTAAGTGGCAGTACTTC.

The gene calls are TRBV6-5 and TRBJ2-7, with D perhaps matching TRBD2 (6 bases). The CDR3 is 15 amino acids. V was trimmed by 6 bases and J by 2 bases, leaving 17 bases between them. CDR1 MNHEY and CDR2 SVGAGI come from the germline V gene. The DNA for the CDR3 is TGTGCCAGCAGCGACCCCGGGGCGGGGACCTACGAGCAGTACTTC. Translation: CASSDPGAGTYEQYF.

The J gene is TRBJ2-5, the V gene TRBV7-9, with 8 bases matching TRBD1. Germline loops: CDR1 SEHNR, CDR2 FQNEAQ (reference sequence). The J segment lost 4 bases and the V segment lost 6 bases, leaving 7 bases of the junction unmatched. The CDR3 consists of 14 residues. The CDR3 coding sequence is TGTGCCAGCAGATCGGACAGGGTTGGAGAGACCCAGTACTTC. Amino acid sequence: CASRSDRVGETQYF.

This clone is a singleton in its sample. V is TRBV7-9 and J is TRBJ1-2; weak D call: TRBD1 (6 bases). Germline values: CDR1 SEHNR, CDR2 FQNEAQ (reference sequence). The V end lost 2 bases, the J end lost 6 bases, and 16 bases lay between the germline ends. CDR3 size: 15 residues. CDR3 region: CASSLKAGAVDGYTF. CDR3 sequence (DNA): TGTGCCAGCAGCTTAAAGGCAGGGGCGGTCGATGGCTACACCTTC.

This clone was detected once. V usage is TRBV21-1 and J usage is TRBJ2-7; TRBD2, the table's D call, lacks a check against the DNA. TRBV21-1 is labeled a pseudogene. The CDR3 totals 13 residues. The CDR3 DNA follows: TGTGCCAGCAGCATCCCCGTTAACTACGAGCAGTACTTC. This translates into CASSIPVNYEQYF.

The chain recombines TRBV6-5 with TRBJ1-5, with TRBD1 matching 9 bases. The CDR3 runs 15 residues. V trimming: 6 bases; J trimming: 4 bases; junction bases outside the gene matches: 7. From germline, CDR1 is MNHEY and CDR2 SVGAGI. The DNA of the CDR3 is TGTGCCAGCAGGACGGACAGGGGTAGAAATCAGCCCCAGCATTTT. Translation: CASRTDRGRNQPQHF.

The V gene is TRBV5-1, the J gene TRBJ2-5, with D possibly TRBD1 on 6 matching bases. Trimming shortened V by 0 bases and J by 4 bases, and 10 bases separated the two germline ends. This CDR3 region has 14 residues. Germline V lookup: CDR1 SGHRS, CDR2 YFSETQ. The chain's CDR3 is CASSLVIGGETQYF. Written as DNA, the CDR3 is TGCGCCAGCAGCTTGGTAATAGGGGGAGAGACCCAGTACTTC.

The gene calls are TRBV19 and TRBJ1-5; 7 bases align to TRBD1. In germline, CDR1 is LNHDA, CDR2 SQIVND (reference sequence). There are 15 residues in the CDR3. V trimming: 3 bases; J trimming: 0 bases; junction bases outside the gene matches: 2. In nucleotides, the CDR3 is TGTGCCAGTAGTATTGGGACAGCTAGCAATCAGCCCCAGCATTTT. Translated: CASSIGTASNQPQHF.

V and J are TRBV15 and TRBJ2-7; 9 bases map to TRBD1. The CDR3 extends over 14 amino acids. V shed 8 bases and J 5 bases; nucleotides not matched to a gene: 10. Germline values: CDR1 LNHNV, CDR2 YYDKDF (reference sequence). The CDR3 spells CATHDQGQGDEQYF. CDR3 DNA: TGTGCCACCCACGACCAGGGACAGGGCGACGAGCAGTACTTC.

The chain is built from TRBV5-4 and TRBJ2-7, with a tentative D call TRBD1 (6 bases). In germline, CDR1 is SGHNT, CDR2 YYREEE (reference sequence). The CDR3 length is 15 residues. With 1 base removed from V and 3 bases from J, the gap between germline ends came to 14 bases. The CDR3 bases are TGTGCCAGCAGCTTGCGTGGGGGCCCGGGCTACGAGCAGTACTTC. Translating gives CASSLRGGPGYEQYF.

The chain combines TRBV5-1 with TRBJ1-5; 8 bases fit TRBD1. After removal of 4 bases from V and 5 bases from J, the junction contained 5 bases not matched to a gene. Germline V lookup: CDR1 SGHRS, CDR2 YFSETQ. This CDR3 contains 14 residues. CDR3 sequence: CASSPGQGDQPQHF. CDR3 DNA: TGCGCCAGCAGCCCTGGACAGGGCGATCAGCCCCAGCATTTT. Variable domain in full (rest from reference TRBV5-1 and TRBJ1-5): KAGVTQTPRYLIKTRGQQVTLSCSPISGHRSVSWYQQTPGQGLQFLFEYFSETQRNKGNFPGRFSGRQFSNSRSEMNVSTLELGDSALYLCASSPGQGDQPQHFGDGTRLSIL.

The rearrangement uses TRBV7-8 and TRBJ2-3, with 10 bases that match TRBD1. There are 15 residues in the CDR3. J was trimmed by 4 bases and V by 5 bases; bases with no gene match: 6. In germline, CDR1 is SGHVS, CDR2 FQNEAQ. Here the CDR3 reads CASSKRDRGADTQYF. The CDR3 DNA follows: TGTGCCAGCAGCAAGCGGGACAGGGGCGCAGATACGCAGTATTTT.

The chain combines TRBV5-4 with TRBJ2-5; 11 bases agree with TRBD1. The germline V gene encodes CDR1 SGHNT and CDR2 YYREEE (reference sequence). The CDR3 totals 13 residues. V gave up 4 bases and J gave up 5 bases; unmatched junction bases: 1. The CDR3 DNA follows: TGTGCCAGCAGCCGGGACAGGGGGGAGACCCAGTACTTC. Translated: CASSRDRGETQYF.

This clone showed up just a few times. The gene calls are TRBV11-2 and TRBJ1-1; D remains ambiguous. Germline V CDR1 and CDR2: SGHAT, FQNNGV. Trimming removed 2 bases at V and 2 bases at J, with 6 bases between. The CDR3 totals 13 residues. CDR3 protein: CASSLRGNTEAFF. Written as DNA, the CDR3 is TGTGCCAGCAGCTTACGGGGTAACACTGAAGCTTTCTTT.

The chain links TRBV11-2 to TRBJ2-7, with 9 bases matching TRBD1. This CDR3 spans 15 amino acids. The germline CDR1 and CDR2 sequences are SGHAT and FQNNGV. V lost 1 base, J lost 5 bases, and 6 bases stayed unmatched. CDR3 in amino acids: CASSLVPDRGHEQYF. CDR3 DNA: TGTGCCAGCAGCTTAGTACCGGACAGGGGCCACGAGCAGTACTTC.

The chain combines TRBV25-1 with TRBJ2-1; TRBD2 matches 13 bases. CDR3 length: 17 residues. J was trimmed by 7 bases and V by 6 bases; bases with no gene match: 12. Germline CDR1 is MGHDK and CDR2 is SYGVNS. CDR3 amino acids: CASSDSLTSGRLNEQFF. The CDR3 DNA sequence: TGTGCCAGCAGCGACTCCTTGACTAGCGGGAGGTTAAATGAGCAGTTCTTC.

This chain connects TRBV24-1 to TRBJ1-1; D is uncertain. V was shortened by 7 bases and J by 2 bases, with 4 bases between the two germline ends. Germline CDR1 is KGHDR and CDR2 is SFDVKD. The CDR3 extends over 11 amino acids. The CDR3 region is CATRRNTEAFF. The CDR3, as DNA: TGTGCCACCAGGAGAAACACTGAAGCTTTCTTT.

The chain joins TRBV6-5 to TRBJ2-2; no reliable D call. The CDR3 runs 15 residues. Germline V gene data show CDR1 as MNHEY and CDR2 as SVGAGI. V lost 4 bases and J lost 7, with 16 bases in between. CDR3 residues: CASSFTRLRIGELFF. In DNA, the CDR3 is TGTGCCAGCAGTTTCACGAGGCTCCGCATCGGGGAGCTGTTTTTT.

This clone has only a few counts. This sequence joins TRBV3-1 (or the pseudogene TRBV3-2) and TRBJ1-5, with 8 bases that match TRBD1. V was pared by 1 base and J by 9 bases, with 8 bases of the junction left unmatched. Per germline, CDR1 LGHDT and CDR2 YNNKEL (reference sequence). The length of the CDR3 is 15 residues. The CDR3 loop is CASSQGAGGIGPQHF. CDR3 DNA sequence: TGTGCCAGCAGCCAAGGGGCAGGGGGCATTGGGCCCCAGCATTTT.

This clone came up once. This sequence joins TRBV30 and TRBJ1-4, with D perhaps matching TRBD1 (5 bases). V was trimmed by 8 bases and J by 7 bases, leaving 8 bases between them. The germline V gene encodes CDR1 GTSNPN and CDR2 SVGIG (reference sequence). The CDR3 loop spans 10 amino acids. CDR3 coding DNA: TGTGCCCTAAGGGGTGAAAAACTGTTTTTT. It specifies CALRGEKLFF. The full variable domain, with the rest looked up from reference TRBV30 and TRBJ1-4, is SQTIHQWPATLVQPVGSPLSLECTVEGTSNPNLYWYRQAAGRGLQLLFYSVGIGQISSEVPQNLSASRPQDRQFILSSKKLLLSDSGFYLCALRGEKLFFGSGTQLSVL.

This clone was counted a single time. The J gene is TRBJ2-5, the V gene TRBV7-9; TRBD2 might be the D (5 bases). The CDR3 is made up of 15 amino acids. Deletions cut 4 bases from V and 7 bases from J, with 19 bases between. CDR1 and CDR2 from the germline V gene are SEHNR and FQNEAQ (reference sequence). CDR3 amino acids: CASSSIVQNRGTQYF. The CDR3 DNA reads as TGTGCCAGCAGCTCCATCGTTCAAAACCGGGGGACCCAGTACTTC.